These T cell receptor beta chains were read from a single sample in a study of blood T cell repertoires in COVID-19. Assay used: immunoSEQ multiplex PCR; TCRdb lists only in-frame clones, some missing. The sample yields some 300,000 clones, roughly 90% seen once. The sequencing input was PBMCs or T cells enriched from blood (not recorded which). These TCRs come from a woman aged 50 to 60 who had been exposed to COVID-19. Each CDR3 is given with its conserved first and last residue. The order of the fields is clone size, D gene, V gene, J gene, CDR3 DNA, CDR3 protein. The D gene is left open where the match is weak. Clone size, where shown, is once, few, many, or a class for clones that have expanded.

NA	TRBD1	TRBV2	TRBJ1-4	TGTGCCAGCAGTCTACCGACAGGGTTGCGTGAAAAACTGTTTTTT	CASSLPTGLREKLFF
NA	NA	TRBV19	TRBJ1-2	TGTGCCAGTAGTATACGGTACGGTCAAAGCTATAGGACTAATGGCTACACCTTC	CASSIRYGQSYRTNGYTF
NA	NA	TRBV18	TRBJ1-1	TGTGCCAGCTCACCGATGGAGGGGCCCCTGCACCGAGCTTTCTTT	CASSPMEGPLHRAFF
NA	NA	TRBV9	TRBJ1-4	TGTGCCAGCAGCCCCCCCGGGACAATGGATGAAAAACTGTTTTTT	CASSPPGTMDEKLFF
NA	TRBD1	TRBV28	TRBJ1-2	TGTGCCACCCCAGGGGGCGAAAACTATGGCTACACCTTC	CATPGGENYGYTF
once	NA	TRBV5-1	TRBJ2-1	TGCGCCAGCAGCTTAAGTGGGGGCCCCTACAATGAGCAGTTCTTC	CASSLSGGPYNEQFF
NA	NA	TRBV19	TRBJ1-6	TGTGCCAGTAGTATCCGATTTACGGCGGATTCACCCCTCCACTTT	CASSIRFTADSPLHF
NA	NA	TRBV6-4	TRBJ2-3	TGTGCCAGCAGTGGACAAGGGGGCACAGATACGCAGTATTTT	CASSGQGGTDTQYF
once	TRBD1	TRBV23-1	TRBJ1-2	TGCGCCCTCGAGGGGGCAGGGGGGATCTATGGCTACACCTTC	CALEGAGGIYGYTF
once	TRBD2	TRBV7-6	TRBJ2-1	TGTGCCAGCAGCCCCGACCGGGGGGTTTACAATGAGCAGTTCTTC	CASSPDRGVYNEQFF
NA	TRBD1	TRBV19	TRBJ1-3	TGTGCCAGTAGTATGGGGACAGGCGCTGGAAACACCATATATTTT	CASSMGTGAGNTIYF
NA	NA	TRBV27	TRBJ1-3	TGTGCCAGCAGCCGTACAGGTTACTCTGGAAACACCATATATTTT	CASSRTGYSGNTIYF
NA	NA	TRBV21-1	TRBJ1-5	TGTGCCAACAGACTCAATCAGCCCCAGCATTTT	CANRLNQPQHF
NA	TRBD1	TRBV11-2	TRBJ2-1	TGTGCCAGCAGGTCCCGGGACAGGGGAACGTTCTCCTACAATGAGCAGTTCTTC	CASRSRDRGTFSYNEQFF
NA	NA	TRBV11-2	TRBJ2-3	TGTGCCAGCAGCTTAAGGTCGACTTACACAGATACGCAGTATTTT	CASSLRSTYTDTQYF
few	TRBD1	TRBV18	TRBJ1-2	TGTGCCAGCTCAACCGACAGGGATGGCTACACCTTC	CASSTDRDGYTF
NA	TRBD2	TRBV4-2	TRBJ2-1	TGTGCCAGCAGCCAAACGAGCGGGGCGAGCTCCTACAATGAGCAGTTCTTC	CASSQTSGASSYNEQFF
NA	TRBD1	TRBV28	TRBJ1-5	TGTGCCAGCAGTTTGGACAGGGGACATCTTAAGAGCAATCAGCCCCAGCATTTT	CASSLDRGHLKSNQPQHF
NA	NA	TRBV27	TRBJ1-5	TGTGCCAGCAGCGCGTATAGCAATCAGCCCCAGCATTTT	CASSAYSNQPQHF
NA	TRBD1	TRBV9	TRBJ2-2	TGTGCCAGCAGCGTATCCCCCCAAGACAGGGGACACGGGGAGCTGTTTTTT	CASSVSPQDRGHGELFF
NA	TRBD1	TRBV5-1	TRBJ1-1	TGCGCCAGCAGCTTGGACCTCGACAGGGGCTCTGAAGCTTTCTTT	CASSLDLDRGSEAFF
NA	TRBD1	TRBV30	TRBJ1-3	TGTGCCTGGAAACGACAGGGGGTTTTGCGAAACACCATATATTTT	CAWKRQGVLRNTIYF
NA	NA	TRBV2	TRBJ2-7	TGTGCCAGCAGTGGGCAGGGATACGAGCAGTACTTC	CASSGQGYEQYF
NA	TRBD1	TRBV9	TRBJ1-1	TGTGCCAGCAGCCCAAGACAGGGTTTGAACACTGAAGCTTTCTTT	CASSPRQGLNTEAFF
NA	NA	TRBV3-1/TRBV3-2	TRBJ2-1	TGTGCCAGCAGCCAGTTACAGGAAAAGAATGAGCAGTTCTTC	CASSQLQEKNEQFF
NA	TRBD2	TRBV10-3	TRBJ2-1	TGTGCCATCAGGAACGCGGGGGGAGAGGTTGATGAGCAGTTCTTC	CAIRNAGGEVDEQFF
once	TRBD1	TRBV18	TRBJ1-4	TGTGCCAGCTCACTCCCCGGACAGGATCAAAAACTGTTTTTT	CASSLPGQDQKLFF
NA	TRBD1	TRBV19	TRBJ2-7	TGTGCCAGTAGTGACCCTTGGGTAACCGGGACAGGGCCCGACGAGCAGTACTTC	CASSDPWVTGTGPDEQYF